The source of this T cell receptor (beta chain) is a study of T cells after yellow fever vaccination. Across the whole study: Some fractions had low cell numbers, and these were prepared with SMART-Seq v4 Ultra Low Input. Study results and caveats: At around 96% for CD4 and just over 85% for CD8, most primary-vaccination clones showed up again after the booster.

The junction had 7 bases not matched to a gene; V was cut back by 1 base and J by 5 bases. Germline V lookup: CDR1 DFQATT, CDR2 SNEGSKA (reference sequence). The CDR3 is made up of 14 amino acids. It was through 5'RACE template switching that TCR cDNA was made, with a universal primer site and UMIs added. TCRdb independently ran MiXCR on the 5' RACE reads; one entry per CDR3 protein. The profile shows 150,000 to 200,000 distinct CDR3 sequences, approximately 6.2% of them singletons. With regard to this clonotype: No antigen is known for it.

V gene TRBV20-1 combines with J gene TRBJ1-1; 7 bases are shared with TRBD1. The sequencing used CD4+ T cells sorted from PBMCs, collected on the day of the first yellow fever vaccination. The source is a man between 18 and 29 years old who received the YFV17D yellow fever vaccine. The CDR3 DNA reads TGCAGTGCTAGAGGGGAGACAGGGAGGACTGAAGCTTTCTTT. Translation gives CSARGETGRTEAFF.